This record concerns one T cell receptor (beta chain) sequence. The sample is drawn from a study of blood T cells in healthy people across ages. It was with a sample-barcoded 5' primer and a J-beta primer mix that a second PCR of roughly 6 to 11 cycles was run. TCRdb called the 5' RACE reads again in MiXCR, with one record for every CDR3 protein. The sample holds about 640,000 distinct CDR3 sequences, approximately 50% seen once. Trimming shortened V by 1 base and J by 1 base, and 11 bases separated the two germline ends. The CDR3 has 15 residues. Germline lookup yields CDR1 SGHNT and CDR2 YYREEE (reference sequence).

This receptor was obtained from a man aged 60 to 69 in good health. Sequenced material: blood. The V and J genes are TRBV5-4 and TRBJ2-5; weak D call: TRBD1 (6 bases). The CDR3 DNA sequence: TGTGCCAGCAGCTTGCGGTCAGGGGCCCAAGAGACCCAGTACTTC. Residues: CASSLRSGAQETQYF.